This TCR beta chain came from a study of beta chain features in type 1 diabetes. Study-wide results and limits: For Type 1 diabetes patients, all four CD4+ subsets carried TCRB CDR3s that were moderately but significantly shorter.

A heparinised blood draw that averaged about 116 mL was obtained once from each donor. A sort by CD45RO/CCR7/CD25/CD127/CD95/CD27 yielded CD4+ naive, central memory, regulatory and stem cell-like memory cells. Once sorted, every population was more than 95% pure. Trimming stripped 10 bases from V and 5 bases from J, with 21 bases between. CDR1 and CDR2 (germline): MDHEN, SYDVKM. The CDR3 is 14 amino acids. Since all of the isolated RNA was reverse transcribed, expressed TCRB transcripts were what got sequenced. Data came from immunoSEQ multiplex PCR; TCRdb stores just in-frame clones and leaves some out. The sample carries roughly 50,000 clones, roughly 48% recorded once. Of note for this clone: No antigen is known for it.

The TCR sequence derives from a man aged 25-45 years with type 1 diabetes. Sequenced sample: stem cell memory CD4+ T cells from blood. The chain recombines TRBV28 with TRBJ2-7, with D possibly being TRBD2 (5 bases). The chain's CDR3 is CATKLSGTWDEQYF. In DNA form, the CDR3 reads TGTGCCACCAAGCTGAGCGGAACCTGGGACGAGCAGTACTTC.